The clone carrying this TCR beta chain was seen more than once but under ten times. This specimen belongs to a study of response to subunit inactivated influenza vaccine. TCRdb re-analysed the RT-PCR reads in MiXCR, keeping a single row per CDR3 protein. Here the sample spans roughly 500,000 distinct CDR3 sequences, under 25% being singletons. The CDR3 has 12 amino acids. Germline loops: CDR1 DFQATT, CDR2 SNEGSKA (reference sequence). V was pared by 8 bases and J by 0 bases, with 9 bases between. The data also belong to a second study, concerning T cells expressing NK-cell markers. That publication notes: What made the TCR beta cDNA was 5'RACE template switching with UMIs. Sorted CD3+CD56-NKG2C+, CD3+CD56+NKG2C- and CD3+CD56+NKG2C+ T cells were the source of the TCR beta repertoires. In roughly six donors, dominant NKG2C+ clonotypes were roughly 1.0-8% of CD8+ T cells. Where several donors were concerned, these clonotypes also led the CD3+CD56-NKG2C+ fraction. Unclear, still, was the HCMV specificity of the expanded NKG2C+ T cell clones.

This chain joins TRBV20-1 and TRBJ2-3; weak D call: TRBD2 (5 bases). This specimen was CD4+ T cells sorted from PBMCs, taken roughly 13 days after vaccination. This receptor was obtained from a man aged 50 to 60 who received an inactivated influenza vaccine. The CDR3 bases are TGCAGTCAAAGAGGGAGCACAGATACGCAGTATTTT. It is translated as CSQRGSTDTQYF.